This TCR beta chain was captured in a study of T-cell memory formation after mild COVID-19 (dated by TCRdb to 2020 to 2023). Background for the entire study: TCR sequence clusters from the two donors were largely donor specific. In a couple of donors, T-cell clones that expanded and contracted after mild COVID-19 were followed by sequencing TCRalpha and TCRbeta repertoires longitudinally. The cohort was made up of two young adult volunteers, one female and one male, who were previously healthy.

Ficoll-Paque density gradient centrifugation was used to isolate PBMCs. For sequencing, an Illumina NovaSeq 6000 was employed. TCRalpha and TCRbeta cDNA libraries were built by 5'RACE with constant-segment primers, adding sample barcodes and unique molecular identifiers. RNA was extracted from every sample with Trizol reagent. Library amplification was performed in two PCR steps, and a second sample barcode and Illumina TruSeq adapters were introduced in the second step. Sequencing of libraries was performed on an Illumina NovaSeq with 2 x 150 bp paired-end reads. The paper's data handling went like this. The reads were demultiplexed and collapsed into UMI-guided consensus sequences using migec v1.2.7. Using mixcr v2.1.11, the UMI consensuses were aligned to TRA and TRB V and J templates and assembled into clonotypes. Expanded or contracted clonotypes were those called significant by both edgeR and NoisET, with noise models trained on biological replicates. For edgeR calls, the thresholds were a false discovery rate-adjusted p below 0.01 and a log2 fold-change of 1. As an exploratory analysis of dynamics, max-normalized trajectories of the 1000 most abundant clonotypes were examined by PCA with hierarchical clustering. The CD4 or CD8 phenotype of responding clones was assigned using the separately sequenced CD4+ and CD8+ repertoires. The public sequencing data were trimmed at Q25 with fastp and processed into clonotypes with MiXCR by TCRdb, which kept only in-frame beta chains. Identical CDR3 proteins give one entry, which carries the most common genes and DNA. TCRdb, not the original authors, processed these V and J calls. In all, the sample holds a few hundred thousand distinct CDR3 sequences, and approximately 9% of those were seen once. The biggest ten clones account for 22% of the sample.

This clonotype was counted only a few times. Its antigen remains undetermined. Base qualities are not recorded, but no much larger clone differs from it by a single base. Broad study findings and their caveats: Contracting CD4+ clones were located mainly in the CM and EM memory subsets, whereas CD8+ clones were found to be enriched in EMRA. The study covered only a couple of mild cases, and larger cohorts including severe cases with pre-infection samples were considered necessary. Some responding clones were found in pre-infection memory, which suggests that pre-existing cross-reactive memory T cells took part in the SARS-CoV-2 response. From day 15 to 85, contracting clones showed balanced CD4/CD8 phenotypes, whereas a second wave of clones that expanded from day 15 to 37 leaned towards CD4+. SARS-CoV-2 specificity was not confirmed for the second-wave clones peaking on day 37.

The sequence derives from a man aged 18 to 35 who had mild COVID-19 (a few samples of this study predate the infection). The sample titles of this study are shuffled in the database, so cell type and time point are left out; the donor was told from shared clones. The sample consisted of PBMCs or a T cell subset sorted from them (not recorded which).

CDR3 reads: CASSQVATPEAFF. The DNA sequence follows: TGCGCCAGCAGCCAAGTCGCGACTCCCGAAGCTTTCTTT. The V gene is TRBV4-1 and the J gene is TRBJ1-1; the D gene remains uncertain. Trimming takes 1 base from V and 8 bases from J, and the germline ends sit 11 bases apart. As encoded in the germline V gene, CDR1 is MGHRA while CDR2 is YSYEKL. Including the terminal cysteine and phenylalanine, the CDR3 comprises 13 residues. Only the CDR3 DNA stays, 39 bases, in frame from base 1.